This TCR beta chain comes out of a study of T cells in Graves' hyperthyroidism and ophthalmopathy. Whole-study findings and limits: Most thyroid clonotypes expanded above 0.001 were also detected in blood. The model foresaw ophthalmopathy a median approximately 6.1 months prior to onset.

RNA transcripts yielded amplified TCR beta CDR3 regions. In the first-round RT-PCR of the TCR CDR3, the HTBI primer set was used. TCRdb re-called the multiplex PCR reads through MiXCR, storing one row per CDR3 protein. Of approximately 500,000 distinct CDR3 sequences detected, approximately 44% appear once; the ten largest clones hold around 7.7%. This clonotype has more than one count but fewer than ten. No antigen is known for it. Germline V CDR1 and CDR2: GTSNPN, SVGIG (reference sequence). V was trimmed by 5 bases and J by 4 bases, leaving 6 bases between them. The CDR3 extends over 12 amino acids. Exclusion of patients followed from uncontrolled infection, other autoimmune disease, pregnancy or lactation.

This sequence originates from a woman aged 18-29 years with Graves' hyperthyroidism. The sequenced material came from peripheral blood or thyroid tissue (not recorded which). The chain employs TRBV30 and TRBJ2-6; no definite D call. CDR3 DNA sequence: TGTGCCTGGTTAACAGGGGCCAACGTCCTGACTTTC. It codes for CAWLTGANVLTF.